This entry concerns a single TCR beta chain. The antigen is not known. The sample is drawn from a study of CD8 T cells in ankylosing spondylitis. This CDR3 comprises 11 residues. V lost 2 bases, J lost 9 bases, and 7 bases lay in between. In germline, CDR1 is SGHTA, CDR2 FQGNSA. Study-wide points: Earlier work had already found some motif variants in reactive arthritis synovial fluid and blood. A motif of 7 to 9 highly homologous TCR beta variants was seen as apparently characteristic of ankylosing spondylitis blood. Disease-linked clones reportedly concentrated significantly in matched ankylosing spondylitis synovial fluid.

Libraries of TCR beta came from quantitative 5'-RACE with molecular barcodes. TCRdb re-analysed the 5' RACE reads in MiXCR, keeping a single row per CDR3 protein. The repertoire holds a few hundred thousand distinct CDR3 sequences, with more than 9% as singletons. The chain couples TRBV7-2 to TRBJ2-5; D not certain. The sequence derives from a female donor with ankylosing spondylitis or in good health (not recorded which). Sequenced input: blood, either unsorted or a sorted T cell fraction (not recorded which). The CDR3: CASSLSGPQYF. In nucleotides, the CDR3 is TGTGCCAGCAGCTTATCCGGCCCCCAGTACTTC.